The rows below give T cell receptor beta chains drawn from one sample of a study of Ad26.COV2.S vaccination and SARS-CoV-2 variants. The protocol was immunoSEQ multiplex PCR, while the TCRdb copy is restricted to in-frame clones and leaves out a portion. The table has 300,000 to 350,000 clones, around 90% seen once. The material sequenced was peripheral blood, taken in a trial of Ad26.COV2.S vaccine versus placebo. All receptors come from a person aged 18-65 years who received the Ad26.COV2.S COVID-19 vaccine or a placebo. Both conserved end residues are part of each CDR3. D genes are given only for firm matches. Expanded clones are given a class, and other clones once, few, many or no size at all.

15	TRBJ1-1	.	TRBV4-1	.	TGCGCCAGCAGCCAAGGGCCGGCAGGGACACTGGAAGCTTTCTTT	CASSQGPAGTLEAFF
15	TRBJ1-1	TRBD1	TRBV5-4	.	TGTGCCAGCAGCGGCGTGACAGGGGGCAGCACTGAAGCTTTCTTT	CASSGVTGGSTEAFF
16	TRBJ2-1	.	TRBV7-7	once	TGTGCCAGCAGCCAGGGGTTTTCTCACCCTCTCAATGAGCAGTTCTTC	CASSQGFSHPLNEQFF
14	TRBJ1-2	TRBD1	TRBV18	.	TGTGCCAGCTCCCCCGGACAGGGGAACTATGGCTACACCTTC	CASSPGQGNYGYTF
15	TRBJ1-1	.	TRBV7-9	.	TGTGCCAGCAGCCCCCGGACGAGTTCATTAATTGAAGCTTTCTTT	CASSPRTSSLIEAFF
15	TRBJ2-5	TRBD2	TRBV7-7	.	TGTGCCAGCAGCTACAGCGGGGGGGCCTCTGAGACCCAGTACTTC	CASSYSGGASETQYF
13	TRBJ1-1	TRBD1	TRBV7-2	once	TGTGCCAGCAGCTTATGGCAGGGGGTTGAAGCTTTCTTT	CASSLWQGVEAFF
18	TRBJ2-4	TRBD1	TRBV5-6	.	TGTGCCAGCAGCTTGGGGACAGGGGCTGACATAGCCAAAAACATTCAGTACTTC	CASSLGTGADIAKNIQYF
18	TRBJ1-1	TRBD1	TRBV4-2	.	TGTGCCAGCAGCCATGATGGGGGGACAGGGAGATTGGTCACTGAAGCTTTCTTT	CASSHDGGTGRLVTEAFF
17	TRBJ2-6	.	TRBV5-1	.	TGCGCCAGCAGCTACCAGGGACCCAGTTCTGGGGCCAACGTCCTGACTTTC	CASSYQGPSSGANVLTF
17	TRBJ1-4	.	TRBV7-9	.	TGTGCCAGCAGGACAGGCAATTGGCTTGATGGTGATGAAAAACTGTTTTTT	CASRTGNWLDGDEKLFF
17	TRBJ1-1	.	TRBV7-2	.	TGTGCCAGCAGCTACCTGCTCGGCGGCAGCCGGAACACTGAAGCTTTCTTT	CASSYLLGGSRNTEAFF
17	TRBJ1-6	.	TRBV28	.	TGTGCCAGCCATTCAGGGACTTCTACACGGGAGCATTCACCCCTCCACTTT	CASHSGTSTREHSPLHF
13	TRBJ2-5	.	TRBV19	.	TGTGCCACCTCGGAAGGATTTAGGGAGACCCAGTACTTC	CATSEGFRETQYF
14	TRBJ1-4	TRBD1	TRBV12-5	.	TGTGCTAGTGGTACCGGACAGGGGATAGCGGAACTGTTTTTT	CASGTGQGIAELFF
13	TRBJ1-5	.	TRBV18	.	TGTGCCAGCTCACCTGATGCCAATCAGCCCCAGCATTTT	CASSPDANQPQHF
16	TRBJ2-1	.	TRBV3-1/TRBV3-2	.	TGTGCCAGCAGCCTCCCCAAGGGGCCAGACTACAATGAGCAGTTCTTC	CASSLPKGPDYNEQFF
15	TRBJ2-1	TRBD2	TRBV7-8	.	TGTGCCAGCAGCTTAGGACTAGCGACCGGAGGTGAGCAGTTCTTC	CASSLGLATGGEQFF
16	TRBJ1-1	TRBD1	TRBV4-1	.	TGCGCCAGCAGCGCCCCGGGACAGGGAAGGTTCGCTGAAGCTTTCTTT	CASSAPGQGRFAEAFF
17	TRBJ2-1	TRBD2	TRBV5-5	.	TGTGCCAGCAGCTTGGGCAGGACTAGCGGGAGCCTCAATGAGCAGTTCTTC	CASSLGRTSGSLNEQFF
19	TRBJ2-2	TRBD2	TRBV7-8	.	TGTGCCAGCAGCTTAGAGGAGACTAGCGGGAGAAGGGACACCGGGGAGCTGTTTTTT	CASSLEETSGRRDTGELFF
16	TRBJ1-1	.	TRBV4-3	once	TGCGCCAGCAGCCCAGCAGGGGAAGGTGGGAACACTGAAGCTTTCTTT	CASSPAGEGGNTEAFF
15	TRBJ2-1	TRBD2	TRBV6-2/TRBV6-3	.	TGTGCCAGCAGCACCAGCGGGGGGTCCTACAATGAGCAGTTCTTC	CASSTSGGSYNEQFF
14	TRBJ2-5	.	TRBV18	.	TGTGCCAGCTCACCATGGGGCAGGGGAGAGACCCAGTACTTC	CASSPWGRGETQYF
16	TRBJ2-1	TRBD2	TRBV18	.	TGTGCCAGCTCACCACCCCTACTAGCGGGGTACAATGAGCAGTTCTTC	CASSPPLLAGYNEQFF
11	TRBJ1-1	.	TRBV10-3	.	TGTGCCATCAGCACAGGGAATGAAGCTTTCTTT	CAISTGNEAFF
16	TRBJ2-1	.	TRBV4-1	once	TGCGCCAGCAGCCAGACGGACTACCCGACCCCTGGGGAGCAGTTCTTC	CASSQTDYPTPGEQFF
15	TRBJ2-2	.	TRBV3-1/TRBV3-2	.	TGTGCCAGCAGCCAGCAGGGGTCGATGGCCGGGGAGCTGTTTTTT	CASSQQGSMAGELFF
16	TRBJ2-1	TRBD2	TRBV7-3	.	TGTGCCAGCAGCCTATCCATTAGCGGGAGGTACAATGAGCAGTTCTTC	CASSLSISGRYNEQFF
15	TRBJ2-3	TRBD2	TRBV5-4	.	TGTGCCAGCAGCTCCACTAGCGGAAGCACAGATACGCAGTATTTT	CASSSTSGSTDTQYF
14	TRBJ2-3	.	TRBV6-5	.	TGTGCCAGCAAGGGCGGGCGAAGCACAGATACGCAGTATTTT	CASKGGRSTDTQYF
14	TRBJ1-1	.	TRBV6-5	.	TGTGCCAGCACCCTACGAGGGATGAACACTGAAGCTTTCTTT	CASTLRGMNTEAFF
12	TRBJ1-1	.	TRBV9	.	TGTGCCAGCAGCGTAGGTGGCAGTGAAGCTTTCTTT	CASSVGGSEAFF
13	TRBJ2-2	.	TRBV2	.	TGTGCCGCCAGGCAGCTCACCCCAGGGGAGCTGTTTTTT	CAARQLTPGELFF
14	TRBJ2-5	TRBD2	TRBV15	.	TGTGCCACCAGGGCAACGGGAGGCGATCAGACCCAGTACTTC	CATRATGGDQTQYF
16	TRBJ1-2	TRBD1	TRBV5-1	.	TGCGCCAGCAGCTTGGGGACCCGGACAGGGGGCGAACCCTACACCTTC	CASSLGTRTGGEPYTF
14	TRBJ2-7	TRBD1	TRBV11-2	.	TGTGCCAGCAGCTTTGGGACAGCCTCCTACGAGCAGTACTTC	CASSFGTASYEQYF
17	TRBJ1-2	TRBD1	TRBV19	.	TGTGCCAGTAGTACCTTTGGGACAGGGGGCGGAAAAGATGGCTACACCTTC	CASSTFGTGGGKDGYTF
15	TRBJ2-1	TRBD2	TRBV6-5	.	TGTGCCAGCGGGACTAGCGGGGGGGCCTACAATGAGCAGTTCTTC	CASGTSGGAYNEQFF
16	TRBJ2-4	TRBD1	TRBV4-3	.	TGCGCCAGCAGCCAAGATGGGGGACAGGGCGGGAACATTCAGTACTTC	CASSQDGGQGGNIQYF
14	TRBJ1-6	.	TRBV7-2	.	TGTGCCAGCAGCTTAGTTGCGGGGAATTCACCCCTCCACTTT	CASSLVAGNSPLHF
17	TRBJ2-1	TRBD2	TRBV5-1	.	TGCGCCAGCAGCTTGGGGGTAGCGGGAGGGCCATCGGATGAGCAGTTCTTC	CASSLGVAGGPSDEQFF
14	TRBJ1-5	.	TRBV7-8	.	TGTGCCAGCAGCCGTAGAGATGGGAATCAGCCCCAGCATTTT	CASSRRDGNQPQHF
14	TRBJ1-1	.	TRBV29-1	.	TGCAGCATGGGCAAGTTGGCAGAAAACACTGAAGCTTTCTTT	CSMGKLAENTEAFF
13	TRBJ2-1	.	TRBV27	.	TGTGCCAGCAGTCTAAGCTACAGGAATGAGCAGTTCTTC	CASSLSYRNEQFF
13	TRBJ1-1	.	TRBV29-1	.	TGCAGCGTTGTAAGTCAGGGGATGGCTGAAGCTTTCTTT	CSVVSQGMAEAFF
16	TRBJ2-7	.	TRBV5-1	.	TGCGCCAGCAGCCCGGATCTCGGCCTTAGCTCCTACGAGCAGTACTTC	CASSPDLGLSSYEQYF
15	TRBJ1-5	TRBD1	TRBV19	few	TGTGCCAGTAGGAACCGACAGGGGGTATATCAGCCCCAGCATTTT	CASRNRQGVYQPQHF
14	TRBJ2-1	.	TRBV6-2/TRBV6-3	.	TGTGCCAGCAGTTACCTAGTCGGAGGGAATGAGCAGTTCTTC	CASSYLVGGNEQFF
13	TRBJ1-1	TRBD1	TRBV4-1	.	TGCGCCAGCAGCCTAATGACAGGGTCTGAAGCTTTCTTT	CASSLMTGSEAFF
13	TRBJ2-7	TRBD2	TRBV15	.	TGTGCCACCAGTCGGGGGGACCCTACGAAGCAGTACTTC	CATSRGDPTKQYF
15	TRBJ2-5	.	TRBV21-1	.	TGTGCCAGCAGTCCCCGGGGGCGGCCGTTCGAGACCCAGTACTTC	CASSPRGRPFETQYF
15	TRBJ1-5	.	TRBV18	.	TGTGCCAGCTCACCCACCACGAGTTTCAATCAGCCCCAGCATTTT	CASSPTTSFNQPQHF
14	TRBJ1-1	.	TRBV18	.	TGTGCCAGCTCACCAGAGGCCGGAGCCACTGAAGCTTTCTTT	CASSPEAGATEAFF
13	TRBJ1-2	.	TRBV12-3/TRBV12-4	few	TGTGCCAGCAGCCTCCTCAAGGGCTATGGCTACACCTTC	CASSLLKGYGYTF